Following are 31 T cell receptor beta chains from one sample sequenced in a study of blood T cell repertoires in COVID-19. Assay: immunoSEQ multiplex PCR; the TCRdb copy retains only in-frame clones and omits some. The sample lists approximately 220,000 clones, roughly 80% occurring once. Sequenced material: peripheral blood. Receptors originate from a woman in her 70s with acute or convalescent COVID-19.

This chain links TRBV18 with TRBJ1-2; 9 nucleotides line up with TRBD1. The CDR3 extends over 15 amino acids. Germline CDR1 reads KGHSH; CDR2 reads LQKENI. The V and J ends lost 3 bases and 0 bases, in that order; junction bases with no gene match: 2. The CDR3 nucleotides are TGTGCCAGCTCACCCGGGACAGGGCCTAACTATGGCTACACCTTC. Encoded protein: CASSPGTGPNYGYTF.

The chain links TRBV25-1 to TRBJ1-2, with 9 bases matching TRBD1. With 6 bases clipped from V and 4 bases from J, the junction kept 3 bases outside the gene matches. The germline V gene has CDR1 MGHDK and CDR2 SYGVNS. The CDR3 has 13 amino acids. The DNA of the CDR3 is TGTGCCAGCAGGGGACAGGGATTCTATGGCTACACCTTC. Translated, it gives CASRGQGFYGYTF.

This sequence joins TRBV18 and TRBJ1-1; the match to TRBD1 covers 11 bases. With 3 bases clipped from V and 1 base from J, the junction kept 1 base outside the gene matches. Germline CDR1 reads KGHSH; CDR2 reads LQKENI. This CDR3 is built from 15 residues. CDR3 amino acids: CASSPGTGGNTEAFF. For the CDR3, the DNA is TGTGCCAGCTCACCTGGGACAGGGGGGAACACTGAAGCTTTCTTT.

This chain uses TRBV19 with TRBJ1-5; no clear D gene. CDR1 is LNHDA and CDR2 is SQIVND in the germline V gene (reference sequence). The CDR3 extends over 13 amino acids. Trimming pared 5 bases from V and 3 bases from J, leaving 8 bases between. The CDR3 coding sequence is TGTGCCAGTAGTGTACACCTCAATCAGCCCCAGCATTTT. It encodes CASSVHLNQPQHF.

The chain links TRBV3-1 (or the pseudogene TRBV3-2) to TRBJ1-1; D is unresolved. Germline-derived CDR1 and CDR2 are LGHDT and YNNKEL (reference sequence). The CDR3 has 15 residues. Between the trimmed V and J ends, which lost 5 bases and 1 base, there was a span of 14 bases. The CDR3: CASSSHAGGNTEAFF. In DNA form, the CDR3 reads TGTGCCAGCAGCTCACACGCCGGAGGGAACACTGAAGCTTTCTTT.

The rearrangement links TRBV19 to TRBJ2-5; 10 bases are shared with TRBD2. Germline V gene sequence: CDR1 LNHDA, CDR2 SQIVND (reference sequence). The CDR3 has 16 amino acids. V lost 7 bases and J lost 5; bases outside the gene matches: 13. CDR3 amino acids: CASTKKGLANRETQYF. DNA for the CDR3: TGTGCCAGTACGAAAAAGGGACTAGCGAACCGGGAGACCCAGTACTTC.

Note on this clone: Mismatch with germline at one junction end may stem from a read error. This chain joins TRBV6-5 and TRBJ2-1, with D perhaps TRBD2 (6 bases). The CDR3 contains 15 residues. Per the germline V gene, CDR1 is MNHEY and CDR2 is SVGAGI. CDR3 protein: CASSNSGTPYNEQFF. CDR3 DNA sequence: TGTGCCAGCAGTAACTCCGGGACTCCCTACAATGAGCAGTTCTTC.

The chain uses TRBV2 and TRBJ1-2; perhaps TRBD1 as D (5 bases). The CDR3 is 14 residues long. V was cut by 3 bases and J by 4 bases, with 12 bases left in between. The germline CDR1 and CDR2 sequences are SNHLY and FYNNEI. For the CDR3, the DNA is TGTGCCAGCAGTGAGTTGGACACGGGCTATGGCTACACCTTC. It encodes CASSELDTGYGYTF.

This clone was detected a few times. This rearrangement joins TRBV14 to TRBJ1-2; D uncertain. Germline V CDR1 and CDR2: SGHDN, FVKESK. This CDR3 region has 12 residues. Trimming removed 4 bases at V and 1 base at J, with 4 bases between. CDR3 coding DNA: TGTGCCAGCAGCCTCGTTAACTATGGCTACACCTTC. Translation: CASSLVNYGYTF.

The chain joins TRBV5-1 to TRBJ2-3; 12 bases match TRBD2. CDR3 length equals 15 residues. Germline lookup yields CDR1 SGHRS and CDR2 YFSETQ. J gave up 3 bases and V 4 bases, and 3 bases lay outside the gene matches. The CDR3, as DNA: TGCGCCAGCAGCGGAGGGACTAGCGGGACAGATACGCAGTATTTT. It specifies CASSGGTSGTDTQYF. The whole variable domain, filled in from reference TRBV5-1 and TRBJ2-3, reads KAGVTQTPRYLIKTRGQQVTLSCSPISGHRSVSWYQQTPGQGLQFLFEYFSETQRNKGNFPGRFSGRQFSNSRSEMNVSTLELGDSALYLCASSGGTSGTDTQYFGPGTRLTVL.

The count of this clone is one. The DNA for the CDR3 is TGTGCCAGCAGCACGGACAGGGGTAATCAGCCCCAGCATTTT. It translates to CASSTDRGNQPQHF. The genes are TRBV7-2 and TRBJ1-5, with 9 bases identical to TRBD1. Germline CDR1 SGHTA, CDR2 FQGNSA. This CDR3 is 14 amino acids long. Losses at the gene ends were 5 bases for V and 4 bases for J; bases not matched to a gene: 3.

Here the CDR3 reads CASYRGPDYGYTF. The CDR3 region has the DNA TGTGCCAGCTACAGGGGGCCGGACTATGGCTACACCTTC. This sequence joins TRBV2 and TRBJ1-2; 9 bases map to TRBD1. Germline values: CDR1 SNHLY, CDR2 FYNNEI. Trimming cost V 8 bases and J 3 bases; bases outside gene matches: 4. This CDR3 comprises 13 residues.

The genes are TRBV6-4 and TRBJ2-2; tentatively, D is TRBD2 (5 bases). Germline V gene lookup returns CDR1 MRHNA and CDR2 SNTAGT. The CDR3 loop spans 14 amino acids. Trimming pared 5 bases from V and 5 bases from J, leaving 12 bases between. CDR3 sequence reads: CASSLGGGTGELFF. The CDR3 DNA reads as TGTGCCAGCAGTTTAGGAGGAGGAACCGGGGAGCTGTTTTTT.

The CDR3 bases are TGTGCCAGCAGCTTACAGGGATACAATGAGCAGTTCTTC. Translation gives CASSLQGYNEQFF. The chain couples TRBV7-9 to TRBJ2-1; D possibly corresponds to TRBD1 (5 bases). Germline CDR1 and CDR2: SEHNR and FQNEAQ (reference sequence). The CDR3 sequence is 13 residues long. With 2 bases removed from V and 4 bases from J, the gap between germline ends came to 6 bases.

The chain uses TRBV6-2 or TRBV6-3 and TRBJ1-2; D uncertain. The germline gives CDR1 MNHEY, CDR2 SVGEGT. The CDR3 is 14 residues long. V lost 6 bases to trimming and J lost 0 bases, with 11 bases between them. CDR3: CASSHGVANYGYTF. DNA of the CDR3: TGTGCCAGCAGCCACGGGGTAGCTAACTATGGCTACACCTTC.

The rearrangement joins TRBV28 to TRBJ1-1, with D possibly matching TRBD1 (6 bases). In germline, CDR1 is MDHEN, CDR2 SYDVKM. This CDR3 has 13 amino acids. V lost 7 bases and J 1 base, leaving 10 bases between the germline ends. The CDR3 sequence: CASTLTGNTEAFF. The DNA of the CDR3 is TGTGCCAGCACCTTGACAGGGAACACTGAAGCTTTCTTT.

The table lists this clone with a few counts. This chain links TRBV19 with TRBJ1-5; 9 positions agree with TRBD1. The CDR3 spans 15 residues. Trimming cost V 7 bases and J 6 bases; bases outside gene matches: 10. Looked up from germline, CDR1 is LNHDA and CDR2 is SQIVND (reference sequence). This CDR3 is CASNEPGQGRQPQHF. CDR3 DNA: TGTGCCAGTAACGAACCGGGACAGGGACGTCAGCCCCAGCATTTT.

The genes are TRBV10-1 and TRBJ1-2; a weak D match, TRBD1 (5 bases). CDR3 size: 13 residues. Trimming took 4 bases from V and 5 from J, leaving 11 bases between them. CDR1 is WNHNN and CDR2 is SYGVQD in the germline V gene (reference sequence). This chain's CDR3 is CASSADRGYGYTF. DNA for the CDR3: TGCGCCAGCAGTGCCGACCGGGGGTATGGCTACACCTTC.

The chain couples TRBV2 to TRBJ1-2; no clear D. V shed 3 bases and J shed 7 bases, with 9 bases lying between them. The CDR3 consists of 12 residues. In germline, CDR1 is SNHLY, CDR2 FYNNEI. The CDR3 sequence is CASSEWGAGYTF. The DNA of the CDR3 is TGTGCCAGCAGTGAGTGGGGAGCTGGCTACACCTTC.

The chain couples TRBV7-2 to TRBJ2-1; a possible D gene is TRBD2 (6 bases). CDR3 length: 14 amino acids. Trimming removed 5 bases at V and 7 bases at J, with 15 bases between. From germline, CDR1 is SGHTA and CDR2 FQGNSA. The CDR3 region is CASSPFGTGNEQFF. The CDR3, as DNA: TGTGCCAGCAGCCCTTTTGGGACTGGGAATGAGCAGTTCTTC.

Of note for this clone: The sample carries other DNA sequences with the same CDR3. The gene calls are TRBV27 and TRBJ1-1; D is unresolved. The CDR3 has 13 amino acids. Deletions cut 5 bases from V and 1 base from J, with 8 bases between. The V gene's germline CDR1 is MNHEY and CDR2 SMNVEV (reference sequence). CDR3 loop: CASSLQENTEAFF. DNA of the CDR3: TGTGCCAGCAGTCTCCAGGAGAACACTGAAGCTTTCTTT.

The V call is TRBV27, the J call TRBJ1-2; 7 bases are a match to TRBD1. The CDR3 consists of 15 residues. Germline CDR1 and CDR2: MNHEY and SMNVEV (reference sequence). J gave up 6 bases and V 6 bases, and 13 bases lay outside the gene matches. In DNA, the CDR3 is TGTGCCAGCAGCTCCGACAGGGATCGGCGGAATGGCTACACCTTC. Translated: CASSSDRDRRNGYTF.

The CDR3 nucleotides are TGCAGCGTTGAAAGGGGTATCGGCTACAATGAGCAGTTCTTC. It codes for CSVERGIGYNEQFF. This chain joins TRBV29-1 and TRBJ2-1, with D maybe TRBD1 (5 bases). V was trimmed by 2 bases and J by 3 bases, leaving 11 bases between them. The CDR3 is 14 residues long. Germline loops: CDR1 SQVTM, CDR2 ANQGSEA.

This chain joins TRBV7-2 and TRBJ1-4; D is ambiguous. Germline lookup yields CDR1 SGHTA and CDR2 FQGNSA. CDR3 length: 16 residues. Trimming cost V 0 bases and J 8 bases, with 16 bases left between them. For the CDR3, the DNA is TGTGCCAGCAGCTTAGCGCTAGGTGTTTATGGGGAAAAACTGTTTTTT. Translation: CASSLALGVYGEKLFF.

This chain uses TRBV28 with TRBJ1-2; D perhaps matches TRBD1 (5 bases). Trimming left V 2 bases short and J 8 bases short, with 12 bases between. The germline V gene has CDR1 MDHEN and CDR2 SYDVKM. This CDR3 is built from 13 residues. In DNA, the CDR3 is TGTGCCAGCAGTTTAAGGGCAGGGCAGGGCTACACCTTC. Translated, it gives CASSLRAGQGYTF.

The V gene is TRBV6-2 or TRBV6-3, the J gene TRBJ2-1; 8 positions agree with TRBD2. The CDR3 spans 14 residues. V trimming: 6 bases; J trimming: 7 bases; junction bases outside the gene matches: 8. Germline V lookup: CDR1 MNHEY, CDR2 SVGEGT. CDR3 sequence: CASRYLAGFNEQFF. CDR3 coding DNA: TGTGCCAGCAGATACCTAGCGGGTTTTAATGAGCAGTTCTTC.

The rearrangement joins TRBV27 to TRBJ1-1; 9 nucleotides align to TRBD1. The V gene end was trimmed by 6 bases and the J gene end by 5 bases; junction bases not matched to a gene: 7. The CDR3 covers 14 residues. Per germline, CDR1 MNHEY and CDR2 SMNVEV (reference sequence). The CDR3 sequence: CASRTRQGVTEAFF. The CDR3 region has the DNA TGTGCCAGCAGGACCAGACAGGGGGTAACTGAAGCTTTCTTT.

J is TRBJ1-6 and V is TRBV7-9, with 8 positions matching TRBD1. Germline values: CDR1 SEHNR, CDR2 FQNEAQ (reference sequence). CDR3 size: 14 residues. The J segment lost 10 bases and the V segment lost 4 bases, leaving 6 bases of the junction unmatched. The CDR3 DNA follows: TGTGCCAGCAGCTCCGGACAGGGCCCATCACCCCTCCACTTT. Translated, it gives CASSSGQGPSPLHF.

The V call is TRBV9, the J call TRBJ1-1; TRBD1 matches 7 bases. The V and J ends lost 6 bases and 6 bases, in that order; junction bases with no gene match: 8. The germline gives CDR1 SGDLS, CDR2 YYNGEE. The CDR3 length is 13 residues. Written as DNA, the CDR3 is TGTGCCAGCACCACGCAGGGGGGCTCTGAAGCTTTCTTT. It is translated as CASTTQGGSEAFF.

The chain links TRBV6-1 to TRBJ2-1; 8 positions match TRBD2. Germline lookup yields CDR1 MNHNS and CDR2 SASEGT. The junction had 6 bases not matched to a gene; V was cut back by 1 base and J by 10 bases. The CDR3 is 14 residues long. For the CDR3, the DNA is TGTGCCAGCAGTGAAGATGCGGGGGGAAGGGAGCAGTTCTTC. Encoded protein: CASSEDAGGREQFF.

J is TRBJ2-2 and V is TRBV18; weak D call: TRBD1 (6 bases). Looked up from germline, CDR1 is KGHSH and CDR2 is LQKENI. This CDR3 region has 16 residues. The germline V and J ends were trimmed by 4 bases and 1 base, with 13 bases remaining between them. The CDR3 protein is CASSRQAPRNTGELFF. The CDR3 nucleotides are TGTGCCAGCTCACGACAGGCCCCGCGGAACACCGGGGAGCTGTTTTTT. The full variable domain, its missing parts supplied by reference TRBV18 and TRBJ2-2, is NAGVMQNPRHLVRRRGQEARLRCSPMKGHSHVYWYRQLPEEGLKFMVYLQKENIIDESGMPKERFSAEFPKEGPSILRIQQVVRGDSAAYFCASSRQAPRNTGELFFGEGSRLTVL.